This TCR beta chain emerged from a study of blood T cell repertoires in COVID-19. In the source study's methods: Reference gene primer amplification in the assay estimated nucleated cell counts. Profiled with immunoSEQ multiplex PCR; TCRdb holds only in-frame clones, not every one. V and J calls and clone size are those listed in that table; D and trimming were worked out from the DNA. The sample records 200,000 to 300,000 clones, 75% to 85% being singletons. The CDR3 is 13 amino acids. The ends were cut back, 1 base at V and 8 bases at J, with 11 bases in the middle. CDR1 and CDR2 (germline): SGHVS, FQNEAQ.

The sequenced material came from peripheral blood. The origin of this receptor is a woman aged 80 or over with COVID-19, enrolled during active disease. V and J are TRBV7-8 and TRBJ1-1; maybe TRBD1 (5 bases). CDR3 amino acids: CASSLGRVTEAFF. In nucleotides, the CDR3 is TGTGCCAGCAGCTTAGGCAGGGTCACCGAAGCTTTCTTT.